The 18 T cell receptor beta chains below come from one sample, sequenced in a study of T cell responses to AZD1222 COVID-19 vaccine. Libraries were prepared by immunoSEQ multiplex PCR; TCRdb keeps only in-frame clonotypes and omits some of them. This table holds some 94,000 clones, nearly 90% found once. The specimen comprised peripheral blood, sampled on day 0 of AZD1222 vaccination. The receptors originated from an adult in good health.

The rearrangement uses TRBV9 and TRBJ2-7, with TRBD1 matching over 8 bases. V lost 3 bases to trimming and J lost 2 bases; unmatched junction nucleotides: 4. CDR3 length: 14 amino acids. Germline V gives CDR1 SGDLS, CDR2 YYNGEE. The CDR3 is CASSAGQGPYEQYF. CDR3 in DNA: TGTGCCAGCAGCGCCGGACAGGGCCCCTACGAGCAGTACTTC.

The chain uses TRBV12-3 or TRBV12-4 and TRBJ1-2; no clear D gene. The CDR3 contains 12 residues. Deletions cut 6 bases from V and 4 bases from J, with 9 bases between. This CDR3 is CASSLAVYGYTF. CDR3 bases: TGTGCCAGCAGCCTCGCGGTCTATGGCTACACCTTC.

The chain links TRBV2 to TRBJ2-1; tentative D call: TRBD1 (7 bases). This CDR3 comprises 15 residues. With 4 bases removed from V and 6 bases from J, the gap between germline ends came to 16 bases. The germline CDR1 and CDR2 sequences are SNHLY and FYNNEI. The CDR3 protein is CASSVETGRSNEQFF. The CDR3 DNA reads TGTGCCAGCAGTGTGGAGACAGGGAGGTCCAATGAGCAGTTCTTC.

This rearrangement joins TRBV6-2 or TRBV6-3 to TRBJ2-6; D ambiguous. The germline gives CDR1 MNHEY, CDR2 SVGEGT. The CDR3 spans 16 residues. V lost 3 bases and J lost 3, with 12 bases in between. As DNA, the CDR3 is TGTGCCAGCAGTTATTGGGCGGAGCTTGGGGCCAACGTCCTGACTTTC. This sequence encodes CASSYWAELGANVLTF.

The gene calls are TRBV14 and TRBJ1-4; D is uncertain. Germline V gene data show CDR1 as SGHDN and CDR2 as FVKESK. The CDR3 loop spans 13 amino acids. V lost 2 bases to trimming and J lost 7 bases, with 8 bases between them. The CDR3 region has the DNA TGTGCCAGCAGCCAATCTCTCGCTGAAAAACTGTTTTTT. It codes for CASSQSLAEKLFF.

The CDR3 loop is CASSTSGSGTQYF. CDR3 nucleotide sequence: TGTGCCAGCAGTACTAGCGGTTCTGGGACCCAGTACTTC. V is TRBV25-1 and J is TRBJ2-5, with 8 bases lining up with TRBD2. Germline trimming cut 5 bases from V and 7 bases from J; bases unmatched to any gene: 6. Germline CDR1 MGHDK, CDR2 SYGVNS. The CDR3 spans 13 residues.

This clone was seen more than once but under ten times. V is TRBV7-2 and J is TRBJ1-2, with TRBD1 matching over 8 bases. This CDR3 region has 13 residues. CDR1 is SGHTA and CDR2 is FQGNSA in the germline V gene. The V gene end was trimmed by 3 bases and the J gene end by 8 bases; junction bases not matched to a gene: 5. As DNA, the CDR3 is TGTGCCAGCAGCTTCCAGGGGGCGAGCGGCTACACCTTC. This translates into CASSFQGASGYTF.

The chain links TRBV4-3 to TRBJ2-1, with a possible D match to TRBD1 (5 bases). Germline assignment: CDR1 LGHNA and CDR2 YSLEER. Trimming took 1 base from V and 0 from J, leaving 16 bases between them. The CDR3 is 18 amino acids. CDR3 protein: CASSQGPPTGDSYNEQFF. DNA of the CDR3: TGCGCCAGCAGCCAAGGCCCCCCCACAGGCGACTCCTACAATGAGCAGTTCTTC.

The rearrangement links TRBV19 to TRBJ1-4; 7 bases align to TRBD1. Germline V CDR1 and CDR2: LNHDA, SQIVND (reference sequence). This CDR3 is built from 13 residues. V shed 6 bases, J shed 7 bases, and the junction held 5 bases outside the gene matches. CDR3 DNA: TGTGCCAGTAGACAGGGGAGAGGTGAAAAACTGTTTTTT. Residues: CASRQGRGEKLFF.

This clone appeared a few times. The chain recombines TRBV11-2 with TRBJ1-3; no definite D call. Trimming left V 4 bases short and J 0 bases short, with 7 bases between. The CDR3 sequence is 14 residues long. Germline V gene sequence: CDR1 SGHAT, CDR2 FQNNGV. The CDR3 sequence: CASSSRLSGNTIYF. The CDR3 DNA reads TGTGCCAGCAGCTCCCGACTCTCTGGAAACACCATATATTTT. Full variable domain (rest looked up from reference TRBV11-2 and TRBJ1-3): EAGVAQSPRYKIIEKRQSVAFWCNPISGHATLYWYQQILGQGPKLLIQFQNNGVVDDSQLPKDRFSAERLKGVDSTLKIQPAKLEDSAVYLCASSSRLSGNTIYFGEGSWLTVV.

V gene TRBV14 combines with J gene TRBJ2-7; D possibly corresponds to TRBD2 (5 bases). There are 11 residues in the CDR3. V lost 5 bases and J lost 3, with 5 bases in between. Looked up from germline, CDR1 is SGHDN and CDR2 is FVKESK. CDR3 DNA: TGTGCCAGCAGCGGAGGCTACGAGCAGTACTTC. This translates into CASSGGYEQYF. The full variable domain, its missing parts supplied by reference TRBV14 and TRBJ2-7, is EAGVTQFPSHSVIEKGQTVTLRCDPISGHDNLYWYRRVMGKEIKFLLHFVKESKQDESGMPNNRFLAERTGGTYSTLKVQPAELEDSGVYFCASSGGYEQYFGPGTRLTVT.

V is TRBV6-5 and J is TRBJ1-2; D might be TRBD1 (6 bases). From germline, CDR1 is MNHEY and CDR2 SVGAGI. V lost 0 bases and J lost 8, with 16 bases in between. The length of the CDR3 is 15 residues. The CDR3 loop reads CASSYSGQGMDGYTF. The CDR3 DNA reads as TGTGCCAGCAGTTACTCAGGCCAGGGGATGGACGGCTACACCTTC.

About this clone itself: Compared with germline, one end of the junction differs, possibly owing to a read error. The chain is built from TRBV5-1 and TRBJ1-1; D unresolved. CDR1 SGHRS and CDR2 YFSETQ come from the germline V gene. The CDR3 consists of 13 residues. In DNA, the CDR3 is TGTGCCAGCAGCTTCCCGGCCTTTGGTGAAGCTTTCTTT. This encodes CASSFPAFGEAFF.

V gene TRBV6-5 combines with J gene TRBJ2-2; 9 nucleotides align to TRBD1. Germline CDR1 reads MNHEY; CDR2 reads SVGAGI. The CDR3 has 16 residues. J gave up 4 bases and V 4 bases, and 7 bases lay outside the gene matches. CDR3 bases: TGTGCCAGCAGTTCCTGGACAGGGGAAAGCACCGGGGAGCTGTTTTTT. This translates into CASSSWTGESTGELFF.

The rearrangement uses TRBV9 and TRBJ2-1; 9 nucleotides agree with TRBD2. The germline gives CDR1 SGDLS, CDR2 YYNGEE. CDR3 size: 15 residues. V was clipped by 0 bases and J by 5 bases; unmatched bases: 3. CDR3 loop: CASSVGGGGNNEQFF. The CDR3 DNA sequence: TGTGCCAGCAGCGTAGGCGGGGGGGGAAACAATGAGCAGTTCTTC. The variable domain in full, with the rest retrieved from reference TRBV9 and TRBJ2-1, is DSGVTQTPKHLITATGQRVTLRCSPRSGDLSVYWYQQSLDQGLQFLIQYYNGEERAKGNILERFSAQQFPDLHSELNLSSLELGDSALYFCASSVGGGGNNEQFFGPGTRLTVL.

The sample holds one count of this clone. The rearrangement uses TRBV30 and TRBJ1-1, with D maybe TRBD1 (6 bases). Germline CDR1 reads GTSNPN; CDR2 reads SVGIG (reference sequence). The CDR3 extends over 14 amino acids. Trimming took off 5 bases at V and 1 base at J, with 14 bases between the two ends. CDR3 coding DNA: TGTGCCTGGGACTGGGACAACACGAACACTGAAGCTTTCTTT. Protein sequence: CAWDWDNTNTEAFF.

CDR3 in amino acids: CASSFGGFTEAFF. CDR3 nucleotides: TGTGCCAGCAGTTTCGGGGGGTTCACTGAAGCTTTCTTT. V is TRBV12-3 or TRBV12-4 and J is TRBJ1-1; D is perhaps TRBD1 (5 bases). This CDR3 contains 13 residues. V was trimmed by 3 bases and J by 4 bases, leaving 9 bases between them.

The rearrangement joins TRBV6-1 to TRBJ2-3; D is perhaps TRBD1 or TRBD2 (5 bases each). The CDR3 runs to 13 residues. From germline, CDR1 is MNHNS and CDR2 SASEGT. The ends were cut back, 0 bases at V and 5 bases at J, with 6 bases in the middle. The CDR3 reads CASSEARGDTQYF. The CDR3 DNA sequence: TGTGCCAGCAGTGAAGCGAGGGGAGATACGCAGTATTTT.